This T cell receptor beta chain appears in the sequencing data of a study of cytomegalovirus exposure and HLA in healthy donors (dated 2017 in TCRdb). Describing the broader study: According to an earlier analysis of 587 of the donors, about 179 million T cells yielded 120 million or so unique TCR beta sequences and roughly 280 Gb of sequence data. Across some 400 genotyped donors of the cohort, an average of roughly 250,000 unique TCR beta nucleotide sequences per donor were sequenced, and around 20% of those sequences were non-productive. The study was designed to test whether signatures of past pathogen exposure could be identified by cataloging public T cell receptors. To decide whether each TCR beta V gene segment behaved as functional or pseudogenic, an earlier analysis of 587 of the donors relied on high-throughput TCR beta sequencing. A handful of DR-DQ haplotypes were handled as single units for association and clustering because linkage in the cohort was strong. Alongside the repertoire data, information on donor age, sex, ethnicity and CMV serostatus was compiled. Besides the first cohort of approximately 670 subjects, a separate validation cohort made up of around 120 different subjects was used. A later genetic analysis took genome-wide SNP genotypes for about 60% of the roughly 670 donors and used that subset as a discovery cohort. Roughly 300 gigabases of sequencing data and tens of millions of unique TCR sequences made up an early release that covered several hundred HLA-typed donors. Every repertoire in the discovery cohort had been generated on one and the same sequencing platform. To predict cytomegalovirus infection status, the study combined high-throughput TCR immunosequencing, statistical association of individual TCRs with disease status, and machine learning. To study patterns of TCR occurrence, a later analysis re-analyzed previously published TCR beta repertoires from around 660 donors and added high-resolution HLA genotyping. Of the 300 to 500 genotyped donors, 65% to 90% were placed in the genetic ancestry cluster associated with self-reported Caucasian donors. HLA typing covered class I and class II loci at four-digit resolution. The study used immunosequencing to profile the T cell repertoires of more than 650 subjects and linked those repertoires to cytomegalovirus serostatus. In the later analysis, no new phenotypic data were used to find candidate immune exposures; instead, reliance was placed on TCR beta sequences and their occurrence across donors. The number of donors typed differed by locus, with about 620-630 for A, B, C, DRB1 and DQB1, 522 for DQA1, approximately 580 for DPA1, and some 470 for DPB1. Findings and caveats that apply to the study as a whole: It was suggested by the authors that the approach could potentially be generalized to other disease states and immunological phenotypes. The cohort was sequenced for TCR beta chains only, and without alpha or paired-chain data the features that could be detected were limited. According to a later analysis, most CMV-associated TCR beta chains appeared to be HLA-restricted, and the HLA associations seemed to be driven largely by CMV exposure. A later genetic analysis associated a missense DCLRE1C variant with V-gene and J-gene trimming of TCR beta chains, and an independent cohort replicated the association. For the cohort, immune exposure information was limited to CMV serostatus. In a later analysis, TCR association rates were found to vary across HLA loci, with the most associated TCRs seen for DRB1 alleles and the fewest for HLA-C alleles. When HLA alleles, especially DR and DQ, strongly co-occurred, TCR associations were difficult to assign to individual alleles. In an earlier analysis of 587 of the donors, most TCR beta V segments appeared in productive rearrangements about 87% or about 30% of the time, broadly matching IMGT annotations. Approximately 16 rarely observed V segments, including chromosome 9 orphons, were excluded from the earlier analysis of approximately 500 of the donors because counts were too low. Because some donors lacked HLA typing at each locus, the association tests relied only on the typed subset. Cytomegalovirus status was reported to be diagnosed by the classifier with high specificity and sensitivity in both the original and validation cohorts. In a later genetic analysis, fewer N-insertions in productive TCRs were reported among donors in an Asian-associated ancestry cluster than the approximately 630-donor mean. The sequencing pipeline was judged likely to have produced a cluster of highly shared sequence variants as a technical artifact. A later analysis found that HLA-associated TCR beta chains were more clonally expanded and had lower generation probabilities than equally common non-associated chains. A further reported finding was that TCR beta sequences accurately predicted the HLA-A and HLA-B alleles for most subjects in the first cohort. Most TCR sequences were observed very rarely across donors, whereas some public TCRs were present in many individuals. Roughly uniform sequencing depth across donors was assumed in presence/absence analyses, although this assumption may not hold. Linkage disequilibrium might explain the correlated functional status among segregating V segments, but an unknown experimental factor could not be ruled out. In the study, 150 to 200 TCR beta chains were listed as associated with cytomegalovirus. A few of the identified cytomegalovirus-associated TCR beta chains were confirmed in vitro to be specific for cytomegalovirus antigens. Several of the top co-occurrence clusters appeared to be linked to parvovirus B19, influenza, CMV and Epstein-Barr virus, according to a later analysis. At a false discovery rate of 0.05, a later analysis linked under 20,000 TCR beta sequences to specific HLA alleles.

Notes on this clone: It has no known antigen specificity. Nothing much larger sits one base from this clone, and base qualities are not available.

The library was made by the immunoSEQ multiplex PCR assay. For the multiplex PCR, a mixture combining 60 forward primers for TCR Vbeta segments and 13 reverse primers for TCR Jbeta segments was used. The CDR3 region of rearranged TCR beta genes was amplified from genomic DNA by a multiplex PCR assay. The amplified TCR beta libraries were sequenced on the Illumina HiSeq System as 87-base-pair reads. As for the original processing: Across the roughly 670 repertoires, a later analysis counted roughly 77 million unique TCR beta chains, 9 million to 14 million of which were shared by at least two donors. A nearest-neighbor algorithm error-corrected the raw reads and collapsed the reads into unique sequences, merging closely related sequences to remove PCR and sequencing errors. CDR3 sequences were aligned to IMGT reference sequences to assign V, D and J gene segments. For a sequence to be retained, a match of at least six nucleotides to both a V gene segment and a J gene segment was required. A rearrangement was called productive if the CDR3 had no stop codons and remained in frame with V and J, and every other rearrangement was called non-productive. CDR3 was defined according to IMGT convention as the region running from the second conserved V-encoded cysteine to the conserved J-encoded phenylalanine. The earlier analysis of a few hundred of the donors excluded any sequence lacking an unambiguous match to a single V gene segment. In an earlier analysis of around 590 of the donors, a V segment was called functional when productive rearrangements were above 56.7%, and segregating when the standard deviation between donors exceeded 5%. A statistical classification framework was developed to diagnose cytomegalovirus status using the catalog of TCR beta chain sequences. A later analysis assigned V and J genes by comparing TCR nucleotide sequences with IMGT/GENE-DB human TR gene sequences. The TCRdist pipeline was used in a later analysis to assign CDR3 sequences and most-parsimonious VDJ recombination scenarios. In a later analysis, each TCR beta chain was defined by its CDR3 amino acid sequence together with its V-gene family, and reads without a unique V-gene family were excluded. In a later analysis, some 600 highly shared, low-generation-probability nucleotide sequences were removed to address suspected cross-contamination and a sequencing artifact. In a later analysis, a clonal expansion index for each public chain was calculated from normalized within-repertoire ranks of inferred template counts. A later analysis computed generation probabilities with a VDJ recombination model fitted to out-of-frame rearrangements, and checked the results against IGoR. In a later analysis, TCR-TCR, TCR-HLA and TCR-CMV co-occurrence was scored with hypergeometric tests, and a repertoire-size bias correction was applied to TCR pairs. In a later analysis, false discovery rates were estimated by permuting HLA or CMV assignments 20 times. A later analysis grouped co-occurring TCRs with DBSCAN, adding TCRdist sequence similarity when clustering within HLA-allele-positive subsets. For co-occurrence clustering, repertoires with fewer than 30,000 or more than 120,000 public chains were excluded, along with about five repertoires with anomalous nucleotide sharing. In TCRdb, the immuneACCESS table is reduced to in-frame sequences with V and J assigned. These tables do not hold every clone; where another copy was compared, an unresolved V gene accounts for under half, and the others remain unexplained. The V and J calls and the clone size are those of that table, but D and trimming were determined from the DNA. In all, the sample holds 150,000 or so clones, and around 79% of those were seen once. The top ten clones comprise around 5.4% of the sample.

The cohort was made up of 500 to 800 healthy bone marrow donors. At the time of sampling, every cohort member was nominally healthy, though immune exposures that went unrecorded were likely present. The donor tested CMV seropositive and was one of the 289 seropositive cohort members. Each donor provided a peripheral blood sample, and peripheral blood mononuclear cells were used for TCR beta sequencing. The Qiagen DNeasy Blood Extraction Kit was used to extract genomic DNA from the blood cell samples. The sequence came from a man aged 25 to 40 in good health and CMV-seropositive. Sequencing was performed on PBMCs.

The nucleotides are TGCGCCAGCAGCCAAGACTTGACAGTTACTAACTATGGCTACACCTTC. Its amino acids are CASSQDLTVTNYGYTF. Here the chain combines TRBV4-3 and TRBJ1-2, with TRBD1 tentatively as D gene (5 bases match). The CDR3 sequence holds 16 residues, the cysteine and phenylalanine included. The retained sequence is limited to the CDR3, 48 bases, with the frame set at the first base. Via the germline V gene, CDR1 is LGHNA and CDR2 YSLEER. V sheds 0 bases and J sheds 0 bases, leaving 11 bases between their ends.